This TCR beta chain was retrieved from a study of response to subunit inactivated influenza vaccine. MiXCR was run by TCRdb on the RT-PCR reads, yielding one entry per CDR3 protein. The sample gives more than 450,000 distinct CDR3 sequences, around 11% of which show up once; around 9.6% is in the top ten. Study-level points and caveats: Every seasonal influenza vaccination brings in few new T cells, the authors suggested.

This clonotype was observed a few times. Its antigen remains unidentified. The V gene's germline CDR1 is MNHEY and CDR2 SMNVEV (reference sequence). Trimming left V 5 bases short and J 1 base short, with 15 bases between. The CDR3 loop spans 15 amino acids. The chain carries TRBV27 and TRBJ2-7; D is uncertain. Source: PBMCs from blood, taken on the day of vaccination. The clonotype originates from a man aged 45 to 65 who received an inactivated influenza vaccine. CDR3 nucleotide sequence: TGTGCCAGCAGTATAGACGTTATCGGGTCCTACGAGCAGTACTTC. It is translated as CASSIDVIGSYEQYF.